The next 20 T cell receptor beta chains were all read from a single sample in a study of blood T cell repertoires in COVID-19. Only in-frame clones appear in the TCRdb table, and some are missing; sequencing was by immunoSEQ multiplex PCR. The profile covers hundreds of thousands of clones, with about 87% appearing a single time and about 5.9% taken by the ten largest. Sequencing was carried out using peripheral blood. The receptors come from a woman under 40 with COVID-19, enrolled during active disease.

The gene calls are TRBV6-2 or TRBV6-3 and TRBJ2-7; D is perhaps TRBD2 (6 bases). Germline V lookup: CDR1 MNHEY, CDR2 SVGEGT. Trimming took off 5 bases at V and 2 bases at J, with 16 bases between the two ends. The CDR3 loop spans 15 amino acids. In DNA form, the CDR3 reads TGTGCCAGCAGTCAAGGGACTGGTCCCCCCTACGAGCAGTACGTC. It encodes CASSQGTGPPYEQYV.

The CDR3 region is CASSSGGQGVYEQYF. In DNA form, the CDR3 reads TGTGCCAGCAGCTCGGGGGGACAGGGGGTCTACGAGCAGTACTTC. The chain combines TRBV7-6 with TRBJ2-7; TRBD1 matches 11 bases. The germline CDR1 and CDR2 sequences are SGHVS and FNYEAQ. After removal of 4 bases from V and 3 bases from J, the junction contained 5 bases not matched to a gene. CDR3 size: 15 residues.

The V and J genes are TRBV24-1 and TRBJ2-5, with 8 bases lining up with TRBD1. The CDR3 consists of 15 residues. CDR1 KGHDR and CDR2 SFDVKD come from the germline V gene. The V gene end was trimmed by 4 bases and the J gene end by 5 bases; junction bases not matched to a gene: 8. CDR3 loop: CATSDKDRELETQYF. Written as DNA, the CDR3 is TGTGCCACCAGTGACAAGGACAGGGAGTTGGAGACCCAGTACTTC.

The chain recombines TRBV5-1 with TRBJ2-6; D is unclear. Deletions cut 2 bases from V and 4 bases from J, with 7 bases between. CDR3 length: 14 residues. Per germline, CDR1 SGHRS and CDR2 YFSETQ. The CDR3 nucleotides read TGCGCCAGCAGCTTAATTCTGGGGGCCAACGTCCTGACTTTC. Its protein is CASSLILGANVLTF. Full variable domain (rest looked up from reference TRBV5-1 and TRBJ2-6): KAGVTQTPRYLIKTRGQQVTLSCSPISGHRSVSWYQQTPGQGLQFLFEYFSETQRNKGNFPGRFSGRQFSNSRSEMNVSTLELGDSALYLCASSLILGANVLTFGAGSRLTVL.

This clone was counted only a few times. The rearrangement uses TRBV7-6 and TRBJ1-2; a weak D match, TRBD1 (6 bases). Germline assignment: CDR1 SGHVS and CDR2 FNYEAQ. V was trimmed by 5 bases and J by 6 bases, leaving 19 bases between them. This CDR3 has 15 amino acids. The CDR3: CASSPAGGAHNGYTF. The CDR3 DNA follows: TGTGCCAGCAGCCCGGCGGGGGGGGCGCATAATGGCTACACCTTC.

The V and J genes are TRBV7-9 and TRBJ2-3; D uncertain. Trimming removed 4 bases from V and 5 bases from J, with 16 bases in between. The CDR3 consists of 15 residues. Germline-derived CDR1 and CDR2 are SEHNR and FQNEAQ (reference sequence). The CDR3 spells CASSSSTPEVDTQYF. The CDR3 DNA sequence: TGTGCCAGCAGCTCGTCGACTCCAGAGGTAGATACGCAGTATTTT. Complete variable domain (other parts from reference TRBV7-9 and TRBJ2-3): DTGVSQNPRHKITKRGQNVTFRCDPISEHNRLYWYRQTLGQGPEFLTYFQNEAQLEKSRLLSDRFSAERPKGSFSTLEIQRTEQGDSAMYLCASSSSTPEVDTQYFGPGTRLTVL.

This chain connects TRBV12-1 to TRBJ2-5; no DNA check was done on the table's D call, TRBD1. TRBV12-1 is a known pseudogene. The CDR3 is 17 amino acids. CDR3 loop: CASSLDRGLPYQETQYF. In DNA form, the CDR3 reads TGTGCCAGCAGCCTTGACAGGGGGCTACCCTACCAAGAGACCCAGTACTTC.

This clone was picked up one time. The chain combines TRBV28 with TRBJ2-7; 10 bases match TRBD2. The germline gives CDR1 MDHEN, CDR2 SYDVKM. With 4 bases clipped from V and 2 bases from J, the junction kept 5 bases outside the gene matches. This CDR3 is 15 amino acids long. The DNA of the CDR3 is TGTGCCAGCAGTTCCCTAAGCGGGGGGGCCTACGAGCAGTACTTC. It yields the protein CASSSLSGGAYEQYF.

Here the CDR3 reads CSVGRDSGNTEAFF. The CDR3 DNA follows: TGCAGCGTTGGTCGGGACTCGGGGAACACTGAAGCTTTCTTT. The rearrangement links TRBV29-1 to TRBJ1-1; D may be TRBD1 (5 bases). Trimming left V 4 bases short and J 1 base short, with 13 bases between. CDR3 size: 14 residues. CDR1 and CDR2 (germline): SQVTM, ANQGSEA.

The V gene is TRBV3-1 (or the pseudogene TRBV3-2), the J gene TRBJ2-1; maybe TRBD2 (5 bases). Germline V gene lookup returns CDR1 LGHDT and CDR2 YNNKEL (reference sequence). The V gene lost 0 bases and the J gene lost 8 bases, with 17 bases spanning the gap. This CDR3 region has 16 residues. This CDR3 is CASSQEPPWRADEQFF. The CDR3 coding sequence is TGTGCCAGCAGCCAAGAACCCCCCTGGAGAGCGGATGAGCAGTTCTTC.

V usage is TRBV28 and J usage is TRBJ2-7; D is possibly TRBD1 (6 bases). V gave up 2 bases and J gave up 6 bases, with 14 bases separating them. Germline V gene data show CDR1 as MDHEN and CDR2 as SYDVKM. There are 14 residues in the CDR3. The DNA for the CDR3 is TGTGCCAGCAGTTTAACAGGGTCAGGCGGCGAGCAGTACTTC. Translated: CASSLTGSGGEQYF.

The V gene is TRBV4-2, the J gene TRBJ1-3, with D unresolved. Germline lookup yields CDR1 LGHNA and CDR2 YNFKEQ. CDR3 size: 18 residues. V was trimmed by 4 bases and J by 0 bases, leaving 19 bases between them. CDR3 DNA sequence: TGTGCCAGCAGCCTAGATAGTATGAGGAGCTACTCTGGAAACACCATATATTTT. Its translation: CASSLDSMRSYSGNTIYF.

The gene calls are TRBV4-3 and TRBJ2-3; 8 bases align to TRBD2. J lost 4 bases, V lost 0 bases, and 9 bases had no gene match. CDR3 length equals 17 residues. CDR1 and CDR2 (germline): LGHNA, YSLEER. The CDR3 loop is CASSQDWGTRGADTQYF. The CDR3 nucleotides are TGCGCCAGCAGCCAAGATTGGGGGACTAGGGGGGCAGATACGCAGTATTTT.

Worth noting for this clone: One end of the junction varies from germline; a read error may be responsible. The chain has TRBV7-9 and TRBJ1-1; weak D call: TRBD1 (5 bases). Germline V gene lookup returns CDR1 SEHNR and CDR2 FQNEAQ (reference sequence). The CDR3 runs 14 residues. The CDR3 region is CASSLQGLYTKAFF. In nucleotides, the CDR3 is TGTGCCAGCAGCCTCCAGGGTCTGTACACTAAAGCTTTCTTT.

The V and J genes are TRBV25-1 and TRBJ1-1; D remains unclear. This CDR3 comprises 16 residues. The V and J ends lost 2 bases and 5 bases respectively, with 18 bases between them. The germline V gene encodes CDR1 MGHDK and CDR2 SYGVNS. CDR3 DNA: TGTGCCAGCAGTGAAAGATGGGTGGGGAGGAAGACTGAAGCTTTCTTT. This encodes CASSERWVGRKTEAFF.

This chain joins TRBV18 and TRBJ1-4; the D gene is possibly TRBD1 (6 bases). V was trimmed by 3 bases and J by 0 bases, leaving 11 bases between them. Germline CDR1 KGHSH, CDR2 LQKENI. CDR3 size: 16 residues. This chain's CDR3 is CASSPDRQSTNEKLFF. The CDR3 coding sequence is TGTGCCAGCTCACCGGACAGACAATCAACTAATGAAAAACTGTTTTTT.

The genes are TRBV24-1 and TRBJ2-2, with TRBD1 matching 10 bases. CDR3 size: 15 residues. Germline CDR1 and CDR2: KGHDR and SFDVKD. Germline trimming cut 6 bases from V and 6 bases from J; bases unmatched to any gene: 6. The CDR3 DNA reads TGTGCCACCAGTAAGACAGGGGGCGCATCCGGGGAGCTGTTTTTT. As protein: CATSKTGGASGELFF.

The chain recombines TRBV29-1 with TRBJ1-2; D might be TRBD1 (5 bases). V was trimmed by 4 bases and J by 3 bases, leaving 12 bases between them. There are 13 residues in the CDR3. Germline CDR1 is SQVTM and CDR2 is ANQGSEA. The CDR3 DNA follows: TGCAGCGTTGCACGGGGGGTTGACTATGGCTACACCTTC. Protein product: CSVARGVDYGYTF.

This clone appeared once. V usage is TRBV15 and J usage is TRBJ2-3; 11 bases align to TRBD2. The CDR3 contains 15 residues. J lost 4 bases, V lost 8 bases, and 8 bases had no gene match. The germline gives CDR1 LNHNV, CDR2 YYDKDF (reference sequence). CDR3 sequence reads: CATLAGGPNADTQYF. In DNA, the CDR3 is TGTGCCACCTTAGCGGGAGGGCCAAATGCAGATACGCAGTATTTT.

The chain carries TRBV6-1 and TRBJ2-7; 9 bases align to TRBD1. The CDR3 has 15 amino acids. Germline CDR1 MNHNS, CDR2 SASEGT. V shed 2 bases, J shed 3 bases, and the junction held 5 bases outside the gene matches. The CDR3 DNA reads as TGTGCCAGCAGTGAAATCGGGACAGGGAACTACGAGCAGTACTTC. Its protein is CASSEIGTGNYEQYF.